The 6 T cell receptor beta chains in this list originate from one sample, sequenced in a study of cytomegalovirus exposure and HLA in healthy donors. Only in-frame clones appear in the TCRdb table, and some are missing; sequencing was by immunoSEQ multiplex PCR. The table includes some 150,000 clones, about 89% detected once. Sequencing was performed on PBMCs. These TCRs come from a woman aged 18-35 years in good health and CMV-seropositive.

This clone appeared a single time. Other nucleotide sequences in the sample specify the same CDR3. The V gene is TRBV30, the J gene TRBJ2-3, with D possibly being TRBD2 (6 bases). Germline CDR1 GTSNPN, CDR2 SVGIG (reference sequence). This CDR3 comprises 11 residues. V gave up 5 bases and J gave up 12 bases, with 15 bases separating them. The CDR3 coding sequence is TGTGCCTGGGCGAAAACTGGACTACAGTATTTT. Translation gives CAWAKTGLQYF.

The chain is built from TRBV28 and TRBJ2-7; 8 bases fit TRBD1. V was clipped by 3 bases and J by 1 base; unmatched bases: 8. CDR1 is MDHEN and CDR2 is SYDVKM in the germline V gene. The CDR3 is made up of 16 amino acids. The CDR3 sequence is CASSFWGTGQSYEQYF. The CDR3 DNA reads TGTGCCAGCAGTTTTTGGGGGACAGGACAGTCCTACGAGCAGTACTTC.

This clone showed up just once. CDR3 in DNA: TGTGCCAGCAGTTTAGAACAGGGATATTGGACAGATACGCAGTATTTT. Protein sequence: CASSLEQGYWTDTQYF. The chain carries TRBV28 and TRBJ2-3; possible D gene TRBD1, 6 bases. V was shortened by 2 bases and J by 3 bases, with 15 bases between the two germline ends. Germline V lookup: CDR1 MDHEN, CDR2 SYDVKM. This CDR3 spans 16 amino acids.

This clone was recorded only once. The rearrangement uses TRBV6-5 and TRBJ2-2; 10 nucleotides agree with TRBD2. Germline loops: CDR1 MNHEY, CDR2 SVGAGI. The CDR3 loop spans 14 amino acids. V was clipped by 6 bases and J by 5 bases; unmatched bases: 3. The CDR3 sequence is CASSLLAGTGELFF. In nucleotides, the CDR3 is TGTGCCAGCAGCCTACTAGCGGGAACCGGGGAGCTGTTTTTT.

The gene calls are TRBV7-9 and TRBJ2-7, with D perhaps matching TRBD2 (5 bases). Germline V gives CDR1 SEHNR, CDR2 FQNEAQ (reference sequence). Trimming shortened V by 5 bases and J by 1 base, and 21 bases separated the two germline ends. The CDR3 is 17 residues long. CDR3 in amino acids: CASSPFGIKEPSYEQYF. CDR3 coding DNA: TGTGCCAGCAGCCCCTTCGGGATCAAGGAACCTTCCTACGAGCAGTACTTC.

Details on this clone: A much larger clone lies one base from this, so it may be a read error. CDR3 DNA: TGTGCCAGCAGCTTAGTTGGGACTGGCTCCTACGAGCAGTACTTC. It codes for CASSLVGTGSYEQYF. The chain recombines TRBV7-2 with TRBJ2-7, with D maybe TRBD2 (6 bases). This CDR3 is 15 amino acids long. V lost 1 base, J lost 0 bases, and 10 bases lay in between. Germline-derived CDR1 and CDR2 are SGHTA and FQGNSA.